The 32 T cell receptor beta chains in this list originate from one sample, sequenced in a study of cytomegalovirus exposure and HLA in healthy donors. Primers included in the PCR were 60 Vbeta and 13 Jbeta primers. Some clones are missing from TCRdb's copy, which holds only in-frame ones; the method was immunoSEQ multiplex PCR. This table has 150,000 to 180,000 clones, about 80% appearing once. The sample was PBMCs. Every receptor here comes from a man aged 30-40 years in good health and CMV-seropositive.

As concerns this clone: This probably arose from a read error, given a far larger clone one base away. This chain joins TRBV5-3 and TRBJ1-2, with 7 positions matching TRBD1. TRBV5-3 is known as an ORF, though its function is uncertain. This CDR3 comprises 15 residues. Here the CDR3 DNA reads TGTGCCAGCAGCTTACACAGGGGATCGAAATATGGCTACACCTTC. This codes for CASSLHRGSKYGYTF.

The CDR3 coding sequence is TGCGCCAGCAGCGGACAGGGGGCAGAGACCCAGTACTTC. Translated, it gives CASSGQGAETQYF. V usage is TRBV10-2 and J usage is TRBJ2-5; 11 bases match TRBD1. Germline V CDR1 and CDR2: WSHSY, SAAADI. Trimming cost V 6 bases and J 4 bases; bases outside gene matches: 1. The length of the CDR3 is 13 residues.

The chain recombines TRBV27 with TRBJ2-7; 13 positions match TRBD2. CDR3 length: 16 residues. Germline CDR1 MNHEY, CDR2 SMNVEV (reference sequence). V lost 6 bases and J lost 3; bases outside the gene matches: 8. This CDR3 reads CASRKGLAGVYYEQYF. Here the CDR3 DNA reads TGTGCCAGCAGAAAAGGACTAGCGGGAGTTTACTACGAGCAGTACTTC.

The genes are TRBV28 and TRBJ2-7; 7 nucleotides agree with TRBD2. The CDR3 is 15 amino acids. Trimming at V came to 0 bases and at J to 4 bases, leaving 6 bases not matched to a gene. CDR1 is MDHEN, CDR2 SYDVKM, per germline. CDR3 bases: TGTGCCAGCAGTTTATGGTCTAGCGGAACTTACGAGCAGTACTTC. It translates to CASSLWSSGTYEQYF.

The rearrangement uses TRBV6-5 and TRBJ1-6, with 8 bases matching TRBD1. The trim removed 3 bases at V and 7 bases at J, leaving 2 bases unmatched. Per germline, CDR1 MNHEY and CDR2 SVGAGI. This CDR3 has 14 amino acids. The CDR3: CASSYRTGNSPLHF. The CDR3 DNA follows: TGTGCCAGCAGTTATCGGACAGGGAATTCACCCCTCCACTTT.

The CDR3 spells CASSEGLAAGEQFF. DNA for the CDR3: TGTGCCAGCAGCGAGGGACTAGCGGCCGGTGAGCAGTTCTTC. The rearrangement uses TRBV5-6 and TRBJ2-1; 11 bases line up with TRBD2. CDR3 length: 14 residues. Germline V gene lookup returns CDR1 SGHDT and CDR2 YYEEEE. With V trimmed by 4 bases and J by 9 bases, 6 bases remained unmatched.

The chain joins TRBV7-2 to TRBJ2-7; D is possibly TRBD1 (6 bases). In germline, CDR1 is SGHTA, CDR2 FQGNSA. CDR3 length: 14 residues. Trimming took off 5 bases at V and 3 bases at J, with 14 bases between the two ends. In DNA form, the CDR3 reads TGTGCCAGCAGCCTGATAGGACAGATCTACGAGCAGTACTTC. Residues: CASSLIGQIYEQYF.

The chain recombines TRBV19 with TRBJ2-5; TRBD2 matches 8 bases. The CDR3 length is 14 residues. Per the germline V gene, CDR1 is LNHDA and CDR2 is SQIVND (reference sequence). With 1 base clipped from V and 5 bases from J, the junction kept 3 bases outside the gene matches. CDR3 sequence: CASSIGPGGETQYF. The CDR3 region has the DNA TGTGCCAGTAGTATAGGCCCGGGAGGGGAGACCCAGTACTTC.

This chain links TRBV9 with TRBJ2-1; a possible D gene is TRBD1 (6 bases). V was pared by 3 bases and J by 7 bases, with 14 bases between. CDR3 length equals 14 residues. Germline V gene sequence: CDR1 SGDLS, CDR2 YYNGEE. CDR3 bases: TGTGCCAGCAGCGAGGGGGAGACTGGAAATGAGCAGTTCTTC. It yields the protein CASSEGETGNEQFF.

This clone was detected a few times. The J gene is TRBJ1-4, the V gene TRBV12-5; 8 nucleotides align to TRBD1. After removal of 6 bases from V and 3 bases from J, the junction contained 3 bases not matched to a gene. The germline CDR1 and CDR2 sequences are LGHNT and FRNRAP. This CDR3 spans 14 amino acids. CDR3 protein: CASGQGVANEKLFF. In DNA form, the CDR3 reads TGTGCTAGTGGACAGGGGGTAGCTAATGAAAAACTGTTTTTT.

The chain links TRBV5-6 to TRBJ2-7, with 7 positions matching TRBD1. The ends lost 0 bases at V and 0 bases at J; junction bases unmatched: 3. This CDR3 spans 15 amino acids. Germline-derived CDR1 and CDR2 are SGHDT and YYEEEE. In DNA, the CDR3 is TGTGCCAGCAGCTTGGAGACAGGGTTCTCCTACGAGCAGTACTTC. Translating it yields CASSLETGFSYEQYF.

The V and J genes are TRBV6-5 and TRBJ2-1; 11 positions match TRBD2. The CDR3 is made up of 13 amino acids. Germline V CDR1 and CDR2: MNHEY, SVGAGI. V was clipped by 6 bases and J by 14 bases; unmatched bases: 9. Written as DNA, the CDR3 is TGTGCCAGCAGACCCAGACTAGCGGGAAACGAGTTCTTC. Its translation is CASRPRLAGNEFF.

The rearrangement links TRBV18 to TRBJ1-2; 9 bases fit TRBD1. V was clipped by 4 bases and J by 8 bases; unmatched bases: 2. Germline CDR1 reads KGHSH; CDR2 reads LQKENI. The CDR3 contains 12 residues. The CDR3 is CASSLGTGGYTF. CDR3 coding DNA: TGTGCCAGCTCACTGGGGACAGGGGGCTACACCTTC.

V is TRBV5-1 and J is TRBJ2-1; 7 bases fit TRBD1. The CDR3 contains 13 residues. Germline assignment: CDR1 SGHRS and CDR2 YFSETQ. V shed 7 bases and J 9 bases; nucleotides not matched to a gene: 10. The DNA for the CDR3 is TGCGCCAGCTGGTCTGACAGGGCCGGTGAGCAGTTCTTC. Amino acids: CASWSDRAGEQFF.

The chain employs TRBV28 and TRBJ1-4; 7 bases line up with TRBD1. Germline V gene sequence: CDR1 MDHEN, CDR2 SYDVKM. With 4 bases clipped from V and 8 bases from J, the junction kept 13 bases outside the gene matches. The CDR3 contains 16 residues. The CDR3: CASSSTKGTVSEKLFF. The CDR3 nucleotides read TGTGCCAGCAGTTCAACCAAAGGGACAGTTAGCGAAAAACTGTTTTTT.

The J gene is TRBJ1-4, the V gene TRBV29-1; 8 bases line up with TRBD1. From germline, CDR1 is SQVTM and CDR2 ANQGSEA. The trim removed 6 bases at V and 8 bases at J, leaving 8 bases unmatched. The CDR3 loop spans 13 amino acids. The DNA for the CDR3 is TGCAGCGTCGCCTCAGGGGGCTGGGAAAAACTGTTTTTT. This codes for CSVASGGWEKLFF.

The gene calls are TRBV30 and TRBJ2-5; 9 positions match TRBD2. There are 16 residues in the CDR3. CDR1 and CDR2 from the germline V gene are GTSNPN and SVGIG (reference sequence). V dropped 0 bases and J dropped 5; count of bases not matched to a gene: 10. This CDR3 reads CAWSVPGAGGPETQYF. CDR3 coding DNA: TGTGCCTGGAGTGTACCGGGGGCGGGAGGGCCGGAGACCCAGTACTTC.

The V and J genes are TRBV1 and TRBJ2-7; TRBD2, as called in the table, went unchecked against the DNA. TRBV1 is recorded as a pseudogene. The CDR3 runs 19 residues. The CDR3 nucleotides read TGCACCAGCAGCCAAGATCGGTCTTGGACTAGCGGGGCCACCTACGAGCAGTACTTC. This encodes CTSSQDRSWTSGATYEQYF.

The chain joins TRBV9 to TRBJ2-3, with TRBD2 matching over 13 bases. The CDR3 is made up of 17 amino acids. Germline loops: CDR1 SGDLS, CDR2 YYNGEE. V lost 3 bases and J lost 3; bases outside the gene matches: 7. The DNA for the CDR3 is TGTGCCAGCAGCGCGGGACTAGCGGGATCAGGGACAGATACGCAGTATTTT. It specifies CASSAGLAGSGTDTQYF.

This chain uses TRBV15 with TRBJ2-6; 8 nucleotides align to TRBD1. J lost 12 bases, V lost 0 bases, and 7 bases had no gene match. Germline CDR1 and CDR2: LNHNV and YYDKDF (reference sequence). This CDR3 has 15 residues. The CDR3 reads CATSRDSGQATVLTF. The CDR3, as DNA: TGTGCCACCAGCAGAGATTCGGGACAGGCAACCGTCCTGACTTTC. Full variable domain (missing parts from reference TRBV15 and TRBJ2-6): DAMVIQNPRYQVTQFGKPVTLSCSQTLNHNVMYWYQQKSSQAPKLLFHYYDKDFNNEADTPDNFQSRRPNTSFCFLDIRSPGLGDTAMYLCATSRDSGQATVLTFGAGSRLTVL.

The chain combines TRBV30 with TRBJ1-1; 10 nucleotides agree with TRBD1. The CDR3 covers 14 residues. The V segment lost 4 bases and the J segment 4 bases; nucleotides outside the gene matches: 6. The V gene's germline CDR1 is GTSNPN and CDR2 SVGIG (reference sequence). The CDR3 coding sequence is TGTGCCTGGAACGTTGGGGACAGGGGCACTGAAGCTTTCTTT. It codes for CAWNVGDRGTEAFF.

V is TRBV30 and J is TRBJ2-5; D is perhaps TRBD1 (6 bases). CDR3 length equals 16 residues. V gave up 1 base and J gave up 2 bases, with 17 bases separating them. Germline CDR1 GTSNPN, CDR2 SVGIG (reference sequence). The CDR3, as DNA: TGTGCCTGGAGTGGGTACAGGGCTGGCGGACAAGAGACCCAGTACTTC. Translation gives CAWSGYRAGGQETQYF.

The chain recombines TRBV4-2 with TRBJ1-3; 12 bases agree with TRBD1. Germline lookup yields CDR1 LGHNA and CDR2 YNFKEQ. CDR3 length: 17 amino acids. The J segment lost 4 bases and the V segment lost 3 bases, leaving 7 bases of the junction unmatched. The CDR3 spells CASSHGTGGASGNTIYF. In DNA, the CDR3 is TGTGCCAGCAGCCACGGGACAGGGGGCGCTTCAGGAAACACCATATATTTT.

This clone was observed a handful of times. The chain has TRBV7-3 and TRBJ2-5; TRBD1 matches 7 bases. The J segment lost 5 bases and the V segment lost 5 bases, leaving 11 bases of the junction unmatched. The CDR3 extends over 15 amino acids. Germline V gene data show CDR1 as SGHTA and CDR2 as FQGTGA. The DNA for the CDR3 is TGTGCCAGCAGCCCCGGACAGGTCAATGGGGAGACCCAGTACTTC. This translates into CASSPGQVNGETQYF.

The chain joins TRBV2 to TRBJ2-1; weak D call: TRBD2 (6 bases). From germline, CDR1 is SNHLY and CDR2 FYNNEI. Trimming left V 6 bases short and J 4 bases short, with 13 bases between. The CDR3 is 14 residues long. The CDR3 nucleotides read TGTGCCAGCAGGAGAGAAGCGGGTTACAATGAGCAGTTCTTC. Translated: CASRREAGYNEQFF.

This clone showed up just once. The chain combines TRBV4-2 with TRBJ1-2; 9 bases match TRBD1. CDR1 is LGHNA, CDR2 YNFKEQ, per germline. The CDR3 runs 15 residues. V trimming: 1 base; J trimming: 7 bases; junction bases outside the gene matches: 7. The DNA for the CDR3 is TGTGCCAGCAGCCAAGGGGACAGGGCGGTTGGTGGCTACACCTTC. Translating it yields CASSQGDRAVGGYTF.

This clone was picked up one time. This rearrangement joins TRBV14 to TRBJ2-1; tentative D call: TRBD2 (6 bases). The V end was cut by 0 bases, the J end by 1 base, with 13 bases between. Germline V gene lookup returns CDR1 SGHDN and CDR2 FVKESK. The CDR3 consists of 17 residues. The DNA of the CDR3 is TGTGCCAGCAGCCAAGATGCGGGGATGGGTTCCTACAATGAGCAGTTCTTC. It is translated as CASSQDAGMGSYNEQFF.

The chain employs TRBV7-9 and TRBJ2-5; 7 bases line up with TRBD1. The V and J ends lost 5 bases and 5 bases, in that order; junction bases with no gene match: 8. Germline-derived CDR1 and CDR2 are SEHNR and FQNEAQ (reference sequence). CDR3 length: 14 residues. In DNA form, the CDR3 reads TGTGCCAGCAGCCCTTGGGGACAGAAGGAGACCCAGTACTTC. The encoded protein is CASSPWGQKETQYF.

V is TRBV10-3 and J is TRBJ2-7; 8 bases fit TRBD1. The CDR3 contains 14 residues. The V gene's germline CDR1 is ENHRY and CDR2 SYGVKD. The J segment lost 6 bases and the V segment lost 2 bases, leaving 6 bases of the junction unmatched. DNA for the CDR3: TGTGCCATCAGTGAGGGACAGGGCTCGGTCGAGCAGTACTTC. As protein: CAISEGQGSVEQYF.

The rearrangement joins TRBV28 to TRBJ2-2, with D perhaps TRBD2 (6 bases). CDR3 length: 16 residues. The germline V and J ends were trimmed by 8 bases and 4 bases, with 20 bases remaining between them. Germline V lookup: CDR1 MDHEN, CDR2 SYDVKM. The CDR3 spells CASLGLGEVGTGELFF. The CDR3 DNA sequence: TGTGCCAGCCTGGGGCTCGGGGAGGTGGGCACCGGGGAGCTGTTTTTT.

The V gene is TRBV2, the J gene TRBJ2-2; TRBD1 matches 9 bases. Looked up from germline, CDR1 is SNHLY and CDR2 is FYNNEI. V trimming: 6 bases; J trimming: 7 bases; junction bases outside the gene matches: 6. The CDR3 length is 14 residues. The CDR3 bases are TGTGCCAGCAGGGGACAGGGTTTGGGCGGGGAGCTGTTTTTT. Its protein product is CASRGQGLGGELFF.

This clone was picked up a small number of times. The rearrangement joins TRBV25-1 to TRBJ1-2; D is perhaps TRBD1 (5 bases). The germline gives CDR1 MGHDK, CDR2 SYGVNS. The CDR3 covers 11 residues. V gave up 5 bases and J gave up 5 bases, with 6 bases separating them. CDR3 nucleotides: TGTGCCAGCAGTTCAGGGTATGGCTACACCTTC. This gives the protein CASSSGYGYTF.